The T cell receptor beta chain under discussion was sequenced for a study of cytomegalovirus exposure and HLA in healthy donors. Each donor was healthy, and each was a bone marrow donor. Study conclusions and caveats: According to a later analysis, donors in an Asian-associated ancestry cluster reportedly had fewer N-insertions than the roughly 670-donor mean. Earlier analysis found most TCR beta V segments productive about 90% or about 30% of the time.

Note on this clone: Its antigen is as yet unknown.

This CDR3 has 14 amino acids. Germline V lookup: CDR1 SNHLY, CDR2 FYNNEI. Germline trimming cut 9 bases from V and 1 base from J; bases unmatched to any gene: 7. PCR was performed using 60 Vbeta and 13 Jbeta primers. Clones were sequenced by immunoSEQ multiplex PCR, and TCRdb holds only the in-frame ones, with some missing. The sample includes tens of thousands of clones, about 72% of them seen just once. The genes are TRBV2 and TRBJ1-1, with TRBD1 matching 8 bases. The receptor was derived from a man aged 35 to 55 in good health and CMV-seropositive. The specimen sequenced was PBMCs. CDR3: CASRQGTGNTEAFF. DNA of the CDR3: TGTGCCAGTCGACAGGGGACCGGGAACACTGAAGCTTTCTTT.